A selection of T cell receptor beta chains follows, all from one sample in a study of blood T cell repertoires in COVID-19. Measured with immunoSEQ multiplex PCR; TCRdb has only the in-frame clones, and not every one. The sample lists around 290,000 clones; approximately 86% were seen once. The sample consisted of peripheral blood. The receptor set was obtained from a woman aged 70-85 years with COVID-19, enrolled during active disease. Both conserved end residues are part of each CDR3. Rows give clone size only sometimes, using once, few, many, or a class for an expanded clone.

j_call | v_call | clone_size | cdr3_aa
TRBJ1-2 | TRBV2 | few | CAISLANYGYTF
TRBJ2-5 | TRBV5-6 | . | CASSLTGGQETQYF
TRBJ2-7 | TRBV6-4 | . | CASILGADF
TRBJ2-1 | TRBV2 | . | CASSEGLAGTNEQFF
TRBJ1-5 | TRBV30 | . | CAWSVRVWQKNQPQHF
TRBJ1-2 | TRBV7-9 | . | CASSLATGPGIGYTF
TRBJ2-2 | TRBV6-2/TRBV6-3 | few | CASSPREAGGTGELFF
TRBJ1-1 | TRBV2 | . | CASWGLDRIFMNTEAFF
TRBJ2-2 | TRBV7-2 | . | CASILKSGVTGELFF
TRBJ1-2 | TRBV7-8 | . | CASSLGGTGNFGYTF
TRBJ2-5 | TRBV7-9 | . | CASSSPGGTGRQETQYF
TRBJ1-4 | TRBV13 | . | CASSKRQALNEKLFF
TRBJ2-1 | TRBV27 | . | CASSLGQIPYNEQFF
TRBJ2-5 | TRBV6-4 | . | CASSRGIQETQYF
TRBJ1-2 | TRBV6-5 | . | CASGTGGGYGYTF
TRBJ1-1 | TRBV28 | . | CASYWPFDTEAFF
TRBJ1-2 | TRBV19 | . | CASRSGQVFYGYTF
TRBJ1-1 | TRBV7-9 | few | CASSLQGTTEAFF
TRBJ2-2 | TRBV5-4 | . | CASGQGTGGMFF
TRBJ2-7 | TRBV19 | few | CASSIRVTGKGHEQYF
TRBJ1-1 | TRBV20-1 | . | CSVRGLADFF
TRBJ1-1 | TRBV28 | . | CANGGSNTEAFF
TRBJ2-7 | TRBV4-1 | . | CASSPDSYEQYF
TRBJ2-4 | TRBV5-1 | once | CASSWGRDRAKNIQYF
TRBJ2-1 | TRBV2 | . | CASSETTTGEQFF
TRBJ2-2 | TRBV24-1 | once | CATQQGGGAGELFF
TRBJ1-6 | TRBV19 | . | CASSFQESGGSPLHF
TRBJ1-3 | TRBV6-5 | . | CASSPQHTTGNTIYF
TRBJ1-2 | TRBV6-1 | . | CASREPTGTGFRYGYTF
TRBJ1-1 | TRBV4-3 | . | CASSQSGMSTEAFF
TRBJ1-1 | TRBV19 | . | CASSSPQGGMNTEAFF
TRBJ1-6 | TRBV10-3 | . | CAISLRDTGDSPLHF
TRBJ2-3 | TRBV7-9 | . | CASSFIAGGGASRTQYF
TRBJ2-3 | TRBV7-9 | . | CASSSTGVTDTQYF
TRBJ2-2 | TRBV9 | . | CASSPRGGLNTGELFF
TRBJ2-7 | TRBV2 | . | CASSQGLGGRYEQYF
TRBJ2-7 | TRBV28 | . | CASYGQGLSYEQYF
TRBJ1-6 | TRBV19 | . | CASTHRDRDSPLHF
TRBJ2-3 | TRBV4-2 | . | CASSQDSRGGGGTDTQYF
TRBJ2-3 | TRBV28 | . | CARDRDIDTQYF
TRBJ1-4 | TRBV29-1 | . | CSVGWTGDEKLFF
TRBJ1-5 | TRBV21-1 | . | CASSKGPSTSNQPQHF
TRBJ1-6 | TRBV25-1 | . | CASSEGTGRPPLHF
TRBJ1-2 | TRBV30 | once | CAWSEGGYGYTF
TRBJ2-1 | TRBV21-1 | once | CASSKWGSRGENEQFF
TRBJ1-1 | TRBV10-3 | . | CAISGMNTEAFF
TRBJ1-3 | TRBV9 | once | CASSATGGLSGNTIYF
TRBJ2-3 | TRBV6-4 | . | CASSDGFPGDTQYF
TRBJ2-3 | TRBV27 | . | CASSFSTDTQYF
TRBJ2-2 | TRBV5-1 | once | CASSPAGTSGGRELFF
TRBJ2-2 | TRBV9 | . | CASSGERGGARGTGELFF
TRBJ2-3 | TRBV5-1 | once | CASSSGTGSTDTQYF
TRBJ1-5 | TRBV2 | few | CASGDQYQPQHF
TRBJ2-7 | TRBV19 | . | CASSDPGYYEQYF
TRBJ1-2 | TRBV20-1 | . | CSATLGPSYTF
TRBJ2-3 | TRBV2 | . | CASSVYRGGTDTQYF
TRBJ2-5 | TRBV28 | . | CASSSLAGGWETQYF